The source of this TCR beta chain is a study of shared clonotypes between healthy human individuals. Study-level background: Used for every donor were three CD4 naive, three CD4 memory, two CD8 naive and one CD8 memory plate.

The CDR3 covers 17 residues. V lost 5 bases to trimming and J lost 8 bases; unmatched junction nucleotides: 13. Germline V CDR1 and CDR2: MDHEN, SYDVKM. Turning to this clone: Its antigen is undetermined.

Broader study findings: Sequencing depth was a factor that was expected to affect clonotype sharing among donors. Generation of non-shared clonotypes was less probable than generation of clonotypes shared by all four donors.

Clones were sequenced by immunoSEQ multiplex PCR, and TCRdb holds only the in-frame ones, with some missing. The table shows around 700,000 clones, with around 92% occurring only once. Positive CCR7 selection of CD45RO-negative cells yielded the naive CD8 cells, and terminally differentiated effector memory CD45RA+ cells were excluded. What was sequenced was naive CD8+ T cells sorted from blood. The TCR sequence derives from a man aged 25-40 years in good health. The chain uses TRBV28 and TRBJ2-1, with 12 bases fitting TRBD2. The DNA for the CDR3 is TGTGCCAGCAGTCAGGACCCTAGCGGGAGGGCCTTGGATGAGCAGTTCTTC. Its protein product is CASSQDPSGRALDEQFF.